The 8 T cell receptor beta chains given below trace back to one sample, sequenced in a study of PD-L1 blockade in urothelial cancer. This table comes from immunoSEQ multiplex PCR, and its TCRdb copy is limited to in-frame clones, with some not included. This sample has 30,000 or so clones, with 65% to 90% found just once. The sample in question was PBMCs, obtained around atezolizumab (anti-PD-L1) treatment. The origin of the receptors is a man aged 50 to 60 with urothelial cancer.

Details on this clone: One junction end disagrees with the germline gene, perhaps due to a read error. The CDR3 sequence: CASSLSENTEAFF. In DNA, the CDR3 is TGTGCTAGCAGCTTATCAGAAAACACTGAAGCTTTCTTT. The chain uses TRBV7-7 and TRBJ1-1; no clear D. Germline CDR1 is SSHAT and CDR2 is FNYEAQ (reference sequence). The CDR3 has 13 amino acids.

This clone has only a few counts. The chain joins TRBV6-4 to TRBJ1-6; possible D gene TRBD1, 6 bases. V was clipped by 5 bases and J by 7 bases, with 15 bases between them. There are 15 residues in the CDR3. The germline V gene encodes CDR1 MRHNA and CDR2 SNTAGT. The CDR3 DNA is TGTGCCAGCAGTCAAGGGACAATCGGCAATTCACCCCTCCACTTT. Protein sequence: CASSQGTIGNSPLHF.

This clone is termed medium-sized (0.01 to 0.1%). Other DNA sequences in this sample translate to the same CDR3. The genes are TRBV15 and TRBJ1-4; D not resolved. V dropped 1 base and J dropped 5 bases, with 5 bases sitting between them. CDR3 size: 13 residues. Per the germline V gene, CDR1 is LNHNV and CDR2 is YYDKDF (reference sequence). The CDR3 region has the DNA TGTGCCACCAGCAGAGCCCTGAATGAAAAACTGTTTTTT. This encodes CATSRALNEKLFF.

A few counts support this clone. The chain combines TRBV5-1 with TRBJ1-6; a weak D match, TRBD1 (5 bases). The V gene's germline CDR1 is SGHRS and CDR2 YFSETQ. The CDR3 runs 18 residues. Trimming shortened V by 0 bases and J by 0 bases, and 13 bases separated the two germline ends. The CDR3 DNA follows: TGCGCCAGCAGCTTGGCAGGGCAGACAAGCTCCTATAATTCACCCCTCCACTTT. Translating gives CASSLAGQTSSYNSPLHF.

In this sample, this clone turned up a few times. DNA of the CDR3: TGTGCCAGCAGCACCACAGGGACAAACACCGGGGAGCTGTTTTTT. Its translation is CASSTTGTNTGELFF. J is TRBJ2-2 and V is TRBV7-3, with D perhaps TRBD1 (6 bases). The length of the CDR3 is 15 residues. Looked up from germline, CDR1 is SGHTA and CDR2 is FQGTGA. V lost 5 bases and J 2 bases, leaving 12 bases between the germline ends.

The chain carries TRBV7-9 and TRBJ2-1; D may be TRBD2 (6 bases). Germline V lookup: CDR1 SEHNR, CDR2 FQNEAQ (reference sequence). Trimming left V 4 bases short and J 10 bases short, with 11 bases between. The length of the CDR3 is 12 residues. CDR3 region: CASSSGGREQFF. The CDR3 nucleotides read TGTGCCAGCAGCTCCGGGGGTCGCGAGCAGTTCTTC.

The rearrangement uses TRBV5-6 and TRBJ2-4; unclear D gene. The CDR3 is made up of 14 amino acids. Germline assignment: CDR1 SGHDT and CDR2 YYEEEE. The V and J ends lost 2 bases and 0 bases respectively, with 6 bases between them. The CDR3 DNA sequence: TGTGCCAGCAGCTTTTGGCAAGCCAAAAACATTCAGTACTTC. Protein product: CASSFWQAKNIQYF.

The chain employs TRBV7-9 and TRBJ1-1; D not resolved. Germline V gives CDR1 SEHNR, CDR2 FQNEAQ (reference sequence). The CDR3 loop spans 13 amino acids. Between the trimmed V and J ends, which lost 0 bases and 7 bases, there was a span of 9 bases. CDR3 amino acids: CASSLARLSEAFF. CDR3 DNA sequence: TGTGCCAGCAGCTTAGCCAGGCTAAGTGAAGCTTTCTTT.